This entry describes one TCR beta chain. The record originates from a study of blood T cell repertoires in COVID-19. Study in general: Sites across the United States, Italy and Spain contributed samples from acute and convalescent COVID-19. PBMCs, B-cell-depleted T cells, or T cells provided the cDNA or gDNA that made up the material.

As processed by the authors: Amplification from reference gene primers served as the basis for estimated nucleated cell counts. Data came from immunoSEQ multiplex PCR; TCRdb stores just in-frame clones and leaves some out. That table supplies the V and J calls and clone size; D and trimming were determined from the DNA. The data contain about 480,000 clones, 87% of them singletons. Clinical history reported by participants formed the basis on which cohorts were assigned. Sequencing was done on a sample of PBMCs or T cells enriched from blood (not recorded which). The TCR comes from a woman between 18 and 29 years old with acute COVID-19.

As DNA, the CDR3 is TGCAGCACCCGCACGGGTAACGAGCAGTACTTC. Its protein product is CSTRTGNEQYF. This chain connects TRBV29-1 to TRBJ2-7, with D uncertain. Per germline, CDR1 SQVTM and CDR2 ANQGSEA. The CDR3 has 11 residues. Trimming removed 8 bases from V and 5 bases from J, with 13 bases in between.